These 3 T cell receptor beta chains originate from one sample sequenced in a study of cytomegalovirus exposure and HLA in healthy donors. The PCR used 60 Vbeta and 13 Jbeta primers. Clones were read by immunoSEQ multiplex PCR, and TCRdb kept only the in-frame ones, dropping some. Altogether 110,000 to 150,000 clones are present, approximately 82% being singletons, with the ten largest covering more than 9.5%. The sample comprised PBMCs. These receptors originate from a woman between 55 and 75 years old in good health and CMV-seropositive.

The J gene is TRBJ2-1, the V gene TRBV5-4; TRBD2 matches at 8 bases. This CDR3 spans 15 amino acids. The V gene end was trimmed by 2 bases and the J gene end by 5 bases; junction bases not matched to a gene: 6. CDR1 and CDR2 from the germline V gene are SGHNT and YYREEE (reference sequence). The CDR3 DNA reads TGTGCCAGCAGCTTACCGGGACTAGGCCACAATGAGCAGTTCTTC. It encodes CASSLPGLGHNEQFF.

This clone came up a few times. This sequence joins TRBV6-5 and TRBJ1-5; D is unclear. V was trimmed by 2 bases and J by 0 bases, leaving 8 bases between them. This CDR3 spans 15 amino acids. Germline CDR1 reads MNHEY; CDR2 reads SVGAGI. In nucleotides, the CDR3 is TGTGCCAGCAGTTACCGACACGATAGCAATCAGCCCCAGCATTTT. The encoded protein is CASSYRHDSNQPQHF.

In this sample, this clone turned up once. Here the CDR3 reads CASSIGLDYEETQYF. CDR3 sequence (DNA): TGTGCCAGTAGTATAGGCCTCGACTACGAGGAGACCCAGTACTTC. The chain joins TRBV19 to TRBJ2-5; weak D call: TRBD2 (5 bases). CDR1 and CDR2 (germline): LNHDA, SQIVND (reference sequence). CDR3 length equals 15 residues. Between the trimmed V and J ends, which lost 1 base and 5 bases, there was a span of 14 bases.